Presented here are 28 T cell receptor beta chains from one specimen sequenced in a study of blood T cell repertoires in COVID-19. The repertoire was sequenced with immunoSEQ multiplex PCR; TCRdb's copy has only in-frame clones and lacks some. The table shows fewer than 120,000 clones, with 76% occurring only once. What was sequenced was peripheral blood. These receptors originate from a woman older than 75 with acute or convalescent COVID-19.

The V and J genes are TRBV3-1 (or the pseudogene TRBV3-2) and TRBJ1-2; D uncertain. Germline assignment: CDR1 LGHDT and CDR2 YNNKEL (reference sequence). The V gene lost 3 bases and the J gene lost 5 bases, with 16 bases spanning the gap. This CDR3 is 15 amino acids long. For the CDR3, the DNA is TGTGCCAGCAGCCAGATGTTATGGGGAGGGTATGGCTACACCTTC. Its protein product is CASSQMLWGGYGYTF.

This sequence joins TRBV9 and TRBJ1-1; TRBD1 might be the D (6 bases). Germline CDR1 reads SGDLS; CDR2 reads YYNGEE. The CDR3 extends over 14 amino acids. Trimming removed 4 bases at V and 5 bases at J, with 15 bases between. The chain's CDR3 is CASSIRGGATEAFF. CDR3 DNA sequence: TGTGCCAGCAGCATCCGAGGGGGGGCAACTGAAGCTTTCTTT.

The J gene is TRBJ2-7, the V gene TRBV7-2; D uncertain. The CDR3 length is 14 residues. Germline CDR1 SGHTA, CDR2 FQGNSA. The V end lost 3 bases, the J end lost 3 bases, and 12 bases lay between the germline ends. The CDR3 region is CASSFFGANYEQYF. The CDR3 DNA reads TGTGCCAGCAGCTTTTTCGGAGCGAACTACGAGCAGTACTTC.

The chain has TRBV27 and TRBJ1-6; TRBD1 aligns across 10 bases. V was clipped by 3 bases and J by 4 bases; unmatched bases: 3. CDR3 size: 16 residues. The germline gives CDR1 MNHEY, CDR2 SMNVEV (reference sequence). This CDR3 reads CASSLGQGTYNSPLHF. Written as DNA, the CDR3 is TGTGCCAGCAGTTTGGGACAGGGGACTTATAATTCACCCCTCCACTTT.

This chain connects TRBV7-6 to TRBJ1-4; weak D call: TRBD1 (5 bases). Germline V lookup: CDR1 SGHVS, CDR2 FNYEAQ. The CDR3 is made up of 14 amino acids. V was trimmed by 5 bases and J by 4 bases, leaving 11 bases between them. The CDR3 protein is CASSRDRDNEKLFF. CDR3 DNA: TGTGCCAGCAGCCGAGACAGAGATAATGAAAAACTGTTTTTT.

This clone was seen more than once but under ten times. The chain uses TRBV28 and TRBJ1-2; TRBD1 matches 9 bases. V shed 0 bases and J 2 bases; nucleotides not matched to a gene: 4. Germline CDR1 and CDR2: MDHEN and SYDVKM. This CDR3 is 16 amino acids long. The CDR3 DNA reads TGTGCCAGCAGTTTATGGACAGGGGGGGGAAACTATGGCTACACCTTC. Its protein is CASSLWTGGGNYGYTF.

This clone was seen more than once but under ten times. The chain combines TRBV5-8 with TRBJ1-2; tentatively, D is TRBD1 (6 bases). This CDR3 region has 14 residues. Germline values: CDR1 SGHTS, CDR2 YDEGEE. V gave up 6 bases and J gave up 4 bases, with 16 bases separating them. Here the CDR3 reads CASIPRGASYGYTF. The CDR3 bases are TGTGCCAGCATCCCACGGGGGGCCAGCTATGGCTACACCTTC.

A few counts support this clone. The chain joins TRBV5-1 to TRBJ1-2; D unclear. CDR1 and CDR2 (germline): SGHRS, YFSETQ. This CDR3 contains 15 residues. The V end lost 0 bases, the J end lost 8 bases, and 17 bases lay between the germline ends. The CDR3 bases are TGCGCCAGCAGCTTGGCGGACTATTCCCCTTGGGGCTACACCTTC. This codes for CASSLADYSPWGYTF.

CDR3 loop: CASSVYSGEGLDTQYF. The CDR3 coding sequence is TGTGCCAGCAGTGTCTATAGCGGGGAAGGTTTAGATACGCAGTATTTT. The rearrangement links TRBV6-1 to TRBJ2-3; 8 positions agree with TRBD2. CDR1 and CDR2 (germline): MNHNS, SASEGT. The CDR3 totals 16 residues. The V gene end was trimmed by 4 bases and the J gene end by 5 bases; junction bases not matched to a gene: 11.

The genes are TRBV28 and TRBJ1-1; TRBD1 matches 8 bases. Trimming cost V 7 bases and J 5 bases; bases outside gene matches: 6. CDR1 and CDR2 from the germline V gene are MDHEN and SYDVKM. The CDR3 consists of 13 residues. The CDR3 nucleotides read TGTGCCAGCAACCGACAGGGGAGGACTGAAGCTTTCTTT. Translating it yields CASNRQGRTEAFF.

The chain carries TRBV11-2 and TRBJ1-1, with 7 bases that match TRBD1. V shed 1 base, J shed 8 bases, and the junction held 4 bases outside the gene matches. Germline lookup yields CDR1 SGHAT and CDR2 FQNNGV. CDR3 length: 13 residues. The CDR3 here is CASSLGGDREAFF. The DNA of the CDR3 is TGTGCCAGCAGCTTAGGGGGGGACAGAGAAGCTTTCTTT. The variable domain in full, completed from reference TRBV11-2 and TRBJ1-1, reads EAGVAQSPRYKIIEKRQSVAFWCNPISGHATLYWYQQILGQGPKLLIQFQNNGVVDDSQLPKDRFSAERLKGVDSTLKIQPAKLEDSAVYLCASSLGGDREAFFGQGTRLTVV.

The rearrangement links TRBV27 to TRBJ2-7; 9 bases line up with TRBD1. V shed 10 bases and J 3 bases; nucleotides not matched to a gene: 13. The CDR3 contains 15 residues. CDR1 is MNHEY, CDR2 SMNVEV, per germline (reference sequence). This chain's CDR3 is CATNRDREVVYEQYF. DNA of the CDR3: TGTGCCACCAACCGGGACAGGGAAGTCGTCTACGAGCAGTACTTC.

A single count supports this clone. The V call is TRBV14, the J call TRBJ1-3; no clear D. CDR1 is SGHDN, CDR2 FVKESK, per germline. Trimming took off 1 base at V and 0 bases at J, with 13 bases between the two ends. This CDR3 region has 17 residues. CDR3 loop: CASSQALSWPSGNTIYF. CDR3 DNA sequence: TGTGCCAGCAGCCAAGCGTTGTCATGGCCCTCTGGAAACACCATATATTTT.

This sequence joins TRBV18 and TRBJ2-2; the match to TRBD1 covers 8 bases. This CDR3 contains 16 residues. Germline V lookup: CDR1 KGHSH, CDR2 LQKENI. The trim removed 3 bases at V and 3 bases at J, leaving 6 bases unmatched. In DNA form, the CDR3 reads TGTGCCAGCTCACCTCAGGGGGCAGGAGACACCGGGGAGCTGTTTTTT. It encodes CASSPQGAGDTGELFF.

The chain links TRBV28 to TRBJ1-1; maybe TRBD1 (6 bases). CDR1 is MDHEN and CDR2 is SYDVKM in the germline V gene. The ends were cut back, 5 bases at V and 3 bases at J, with 10 bases in the middle. The CDR3 totals 13 residues. The CDR3 reads CASSQGRDTEAFF. CDR3 nucleotides: TGTGCCAGCAGTCAGGGGCGGGACACTGAAGCTTTCTTT. The full variable domain, its missing parts supplied by reference TRBV28 and TRBJ1-1, is DVKVTQSSRYLVKRTGEKVFLECVQDMDHENMFWYRQDPGLGLRLIYFSYDVKMKEKGDIPEGYSVSREKKERFSLILESASTNQTSMYLCASSQGRDTEAFFGQGTRLTVV.

In its sample, this clone was seen once. CDR3 amino acids: CASTPRPGTSGSLAYEQYF. The CDR3 nucleotides read TGTGCCAGCACCCCGCGGCCCGGAACTAGCGGGAGCTTAGCCTACGAGCAGTACTTC. V and J are TRBV6-2 or TRBV6-3 and TRBJ2-7; the match to TRBD2 covers 11 bases. The CDR3 loop spans 19 amino acids. With V trimmed by 7 bases and J by 2 bases, 19 bases remained unmatched. The germline V gene encodes CDR1 MNHEY and CDR2 SVGEGT.

The chain is built from TRBV30 and TRBJ2-3; 12 nucleotides agree with TRBD2. CDR1 and CDR2 (germline): GTSNPN, SVGIG (reference sequence). V was clipped by 5 bases and J by 6 bases; unmatched bases: 9. CDR3 length equals 15 residues. DNA for the CDR3: TGTGCCTGGGGCAGACTAGCGGGAGAGGCCGATACGCAGTATTTT. As protein: CAWGRLAGEADTQYF.

Here the CDR3 reads CASNVRGPGNTIYF. In DNA, the CDR3 is TGTGCCAGCAACGTCAGGGGTCCTGGAAACACCATATATTTT. The V call is TRBV28, the J call TRBJ1-3, with a tentative D call TRBD1 (6 bases). The germline gives CDR1 MDHEN, CDR2 SYDVKM. The CDR3 is 14 amino acids. Between the trimmed V and J ends, which lost 7 bases and 2 bases, there was a span of 12 bases.

V usage is TRBV5-4 and J usage is TRBJ1-4; D is possibly TRBD1 (6 bases). The germline V and J ends were trimmed by 4 bases and 2 bases, with 12 bases remaining between them. CDR3 size: 15 residues. Looked up from germline, CDR1 is SGHNT and CDR2 is YYREEE (reference sequence). The CDR3 region has the DNA TGTGCCAGCAGCCGGGGGGGCGAGACTAATGAAAAACTGTTTTTT. Encoded protein: CASSRGGETNEKLFF.

V usage is TRBV7-2 and J usage is TRBJ1-4; a weak D match, TRBD1 (6 bases). CDR1 and CDR2 from the germline V gene are SGHTA and FQGNSA. This CDR3 is built from 16 residues. V lost 5 bases and J 3 bases, leaving 16 bases between the germline ends. CDR3 loop: CASSPVGRGANEKLFF. The CDR3 region has the DNA TGTGCCAGCAGCCCCGTTGGGAGGGGGGCTAATGAAAAACTGTTTTTT.

The genes are TRBV9 and TRBJ1-6, with D possibly matching TRBD1 (6 bases). This CDR3 region has 15 residues. With 0 bases removed from V and 6 bases from J, the gap between germline ends came to 10 bases. In germline, CDR1 is SGDLS, CDR2 YYNGEE. CDR3 coding DNA: TGTGCCAGCAGCGTAGGAGGGGGGGGTAATTCACCCCTCCACTTT. This gives the protein CASSVGGGGNSPLHF.

The J gene is TRBJ1-2, the V gene TRBV6-5; no reliable D call. This CDR3 spans 15 amino acids. Germline CDR1 MNHEY, CDR2 SVGAGI. V lost 7 bases and J 7 bases, leaving 22 bases between the germline ends. CDR3 amino acids: CASIQSALMRRGYTF. In nucleotides, the CDR3 is TGTGCCAGCATTCAGTCAGCGTTGATGCGGCGTGGCTACACCTTC.

The chain employs TRBV4-3 and TRBJ2-7, with 9 bases fitting TRBD1. The CDR3 spans 15 residues. CDR1 and CDR2 from the germline V gene are LGHNA and YSLEER. J was trimmed by 3 bases and V by 2 bases; bases with no gene match: 5. Here the CDR3 reads CASSQRRQGDYEQYF. CDR3 coding DNA: TGCGCCAGCAGCCAAAGACGACAGGGGGACTACGAGCAGTACTTC.

This clone was observed a single time. The chain carries TRBV9 and TRBJ1-3; D possibly corresponds to TRBD1 (5 bases). The CDR3 is 15 residues long. Trimming removed 2 bases at V and 0 bases at J, with 9 bases between. From germline, CDR1 is SGDLS and CDR2 YYNGEE. The CDR3 bases are TGTGCCAGCAGCGTCCAGGGATCCTCTGGAAACACCATATATTTT. Translated, it gives CASSVQGSSGNTIYF.

The chain has TRBV19 and TRBJ1-5; no clear D. V gave up 4 bases and J gave up 6 bases, with 7 bases separating them. The CDR3 is made up of 12 amino acids. CDR1 is LNHDA, CDR2 SQIVND, per germline (reference sequence). In nucleotides, the CDR3 is TGTGCCAGTAGTACCCAGGCTCAGCCCCAGCATTTT. This sequence encodes CASSTQAQPQHF.

The J gene is TRBJ1-1, the V gene TRBV19, with a possible D match to TRBD1 (6 bases). Between the trimmed V and J ends, which lost 0 bases and 8 bases, there was a span of 13 bases. Germline V lookup: CDR1 LNHDA, CDR2 SQIVND (reference sequence). The CDR3 is 14 residues long. In DNA, the CDR3 is TGTGCCAGTAGTATAGACTCGACAGGACACGAAGCTTTCTTT. The encoded protein is CASSIDSTGHEAFF.

This clone was seen only once. This CDR3 is CASSQDSDRTLHF. DNA of the CDR3: TGCGCCAGCAGCCAAGATTCAGACAGAACCCTCCACTTT. The chain is built from TRBV4-1 and TRBJ1-6; possible D gene TRBD1, 5 bases. Between the trimmed V and J ends, which lost 0 bases and 14 bases, there was a span of 11 bases. CDR3 size: 13 residues. From germline, CDR1 is MGHRA and CDR2 YSYEKL.

This clone occurred a few times. The chain joins TRBV12-3 or TRBV12-4 to TRBJ1-2; maybe TRBD1 (6 bases). CDR3 length equals 12 residues. V gave up 7 bases and J gave up 8 bases, with 14 bases separating them. The CDR3 DNA reads TGTGCCAGCAATGTACAGGGCGGGGGCTACACCTTC. It is translated as CASNVQGGGYTF.